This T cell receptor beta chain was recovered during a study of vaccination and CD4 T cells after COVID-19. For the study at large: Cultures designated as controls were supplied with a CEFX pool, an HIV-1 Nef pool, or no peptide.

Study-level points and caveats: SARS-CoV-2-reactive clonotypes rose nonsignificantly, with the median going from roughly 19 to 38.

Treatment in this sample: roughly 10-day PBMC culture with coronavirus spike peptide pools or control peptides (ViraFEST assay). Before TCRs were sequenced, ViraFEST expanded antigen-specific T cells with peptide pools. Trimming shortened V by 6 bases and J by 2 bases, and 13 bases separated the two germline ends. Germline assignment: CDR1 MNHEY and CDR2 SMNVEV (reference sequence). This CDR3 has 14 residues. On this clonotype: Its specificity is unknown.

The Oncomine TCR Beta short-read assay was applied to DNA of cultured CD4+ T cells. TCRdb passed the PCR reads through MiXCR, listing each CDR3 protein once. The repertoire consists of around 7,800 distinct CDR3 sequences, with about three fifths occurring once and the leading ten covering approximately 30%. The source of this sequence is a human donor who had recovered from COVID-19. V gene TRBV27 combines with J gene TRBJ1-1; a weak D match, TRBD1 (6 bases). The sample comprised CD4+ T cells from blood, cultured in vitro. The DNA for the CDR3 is TGTGCCAGCAGCCTCGGGACACCCAACACTGAAGCTTTCTTT. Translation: CASSLGTPNTEAFF.